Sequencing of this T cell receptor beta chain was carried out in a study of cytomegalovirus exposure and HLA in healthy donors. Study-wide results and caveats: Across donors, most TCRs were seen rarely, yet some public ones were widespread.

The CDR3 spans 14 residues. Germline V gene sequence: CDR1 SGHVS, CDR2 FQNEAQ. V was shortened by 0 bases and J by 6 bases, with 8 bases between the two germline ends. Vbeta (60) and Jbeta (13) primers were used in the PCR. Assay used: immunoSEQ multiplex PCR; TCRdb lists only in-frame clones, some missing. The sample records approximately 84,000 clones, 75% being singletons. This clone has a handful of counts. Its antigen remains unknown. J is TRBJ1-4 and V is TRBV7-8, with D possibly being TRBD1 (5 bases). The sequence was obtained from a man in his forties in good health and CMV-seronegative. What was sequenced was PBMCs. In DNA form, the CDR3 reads TGTGCCAGCAGCTTAGCGGGCAGGGATGAAAAACTGTTTTTT. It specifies CASSLAGRDEKLFF.